The 20 T cell receptor beta chains below all came from one sample that was sequenced in a study of cytomegalovirus exposure and HLA in healthy donors. PCR was performed using 60 Vbeta and 13 Jbeta primers. Only in-frame clones appear in the TCRdb table, and some are missing; sequencing was by immunoSEQ multiplex PCR. The table includes around 150,000 clones, about four fifths detected once. The specimen was PBMCs. Receptor source: a man younger than 40 in good health.

V gene TRBV19 combines with J gene TRBJ2-7, with 9 bases matching TRBD1. Per germline, CDR1 LNHDA and CDR2 SQIVND (reference sequence). J lost 6 bases, V lost 5 bases, and 11 bases had no gene match. The CDR3 is 15 residues long. Here the CDR3 reads CASSYRDRVGSEQYF. The CDR3 DNA follows: TGTGCCAGTAGTTACCGGGACAGGGTCGGGTCCGAGCAGTACTTC.

The CDR3 nucleotides read TGCAGCGTTGAAAGGGGTCCGACAGGGCGAACCTACAATGAGCAGTTCTTC. Amino acid sequence: CSVERGPTGRTYNEQFF. The chain couples TRBV29-1 to TRBJ2-1; the match to TRBD1 covers 7 bases. The germline V gene encodes CDR1 SQVTM and CDR2 ANQGSEA. This CDR3 comprises 17 residues. Trimming cost V 2 bases and J 2 bases; bases outside gene matches: 12.

This sequence joins TRBV10-1 and TRBJ2-7; 12 nucleotides agree with TRBD2. This CDR3 has 15 residues. CDR1 is WNHNN, CDR2 SYGVQD, per germline (reference sequence). V shed 8 bases and J 2 bases; nucleotides not matched to a gene: 7. The CDR3 spells CASAPGLAGAYEQYF. CDR3 DNA: TGCGCCAGCGCTCCGGGACTAGCGGGCGCCTACGAGCAGTACTTC.

The V and J genes are TRBV11-3 and TRBJ1-3, with a tentative D call TRBD1 (5 bases). The CDR3 length is 14 residues. Germline V gene lookup returns CDR1 SGHNT and CDR2 YENEEA. Trimming removed 2 bases from V and 2 bases from J, with 7 bases in between. The CDR3 reads CASSLWGAGNTIYF. The CDR3 DNA reads as TGTGCCAGCAGCTTATGGGGGGCTGGAAACACCATATATTTT.

This clone came up once. This chain joins TRBV5-6 and TRBJ1-1; D might be TRBD1 (5 bases). V was clipped by 4 bases and J by 3 bases, with 19 bases between them. In germline, CDR1 is SGHDT, CDR2 YYEEEE. The CDR3 runs 16 residues. The CDR3: CASSPFRGSGYTEAFF. The CDR3 bases are TGTGCCAGCAGCCCATTTAGGGGCAGCGGGTACACTGAAGCTTTCTTT.

This clone has only a few counts. CDR3 loop: CASSPTSGSPDEQFF. The CDR3 bases are TGTGCCAGCAGCCCGACTAGCGGGAGTCCCGATGAGCAGTTCTTC. This chain connects TRBV6-4 to TRBJ2-1, with 12 bases lining up with TRBD2. Trimming removed 6 bases from V and 8 bases from J; junction bases left unmatched: 8. Germline V gene lookup returns CDR1 MRHNA and CDR2 SNTAGT. CDR3 length equals 15 residues.

This clone was found a few times. The chain is built from TRBV28 and TRBJ2-2; D ambiguous. This CDR3 is 15 amino acids long. V was cut by 5 bases and J by 4 bases, with 14 bases left in between. Germline CDR1 reads MDHEN; CDR2 reads SYDVKM. The CDR3 sequence: CASSPPDRGTGELFF. The CDR3 DNA sequence: TGTGCCAGCAGTCCCCCGGATCGAGGCACCGGGGAGCTGTTTTTT.

The chain is built from TRBV27 and TRBJ1-4; possible D gene TRBD1, 6 bases. Germline CDR1 is MNHEY and CDR2 is SMNVEV (reference sequence). V was pared by 0 bases and J by 0 bases, with 11 bases between. The CDR3 sequence is 17 residues long. This CDR3 is CASSLSARGPTNEKLFF. CDR3 in DNA: TGTGCCAGCAGTTTATCTGCCAGGGGCCCAACTAATGAAAAACTGTTTTTT. Full variable domain (outside the CDR3, taken from reference TRBV27 and TRBJ1-4): EAQVTQNPRYLITVTGKKLTVTCSQNMNHEYMSWYRQDPGLGLRQIYYSMNVEVTDKGDVPEGYKVSRKEKRNFPLILESPSPNQTSLYFCASSLSARGPTNEKLFFGSGTQLSVL.

The sample holds a few counts of this clone. The sample has other DNA sequences that encode this CDR3 too. This chain connects TRBV7-6 to TRBJ2-7; TRBD2 agrees at 12 bases. Germline lookup yields CDR1 SGHVS and CDR2 FNYEAQ. The CDR3 sequence is 15 residues long. The V segment lost 5 bases and the J segment 1 base; nucleotides outside the gene matches: 3. The CDR3 is CASSLGLAGSYEQYF. The CDR3 nucleotides are TGTGCCAGCAGCCTGGGACTAGCGGGTTCCTACGAGCAGTACTTC.

This clone has just a few counts. V usage is TRBV27 and J usage is TRBJ2-1; 10 nucleotides align to TRBD2. Germline V gene sequence: CDR1 MNHEY, CDR2 SMNVEV (reference sequence). After removal of 2 bases from V and 4 bases from J, the junction contained 2 bases not matched to a gene. The CDR3 loop spans 15 amino acids. CDR3 sequence: CASSLSGRGYNEQFF. CDR3 DNA sequence: TGTGCCAGCAGTTTAAGCGGGAGGGGATACAATGAGCAGTTCTTC.

V usage is TRBV28 and J usage is TRBJ2-7; TRBD2 might be the D (6 bases). The CDR3 spans 13 residues. Deletions cut 7 bases from V and 6 bases from J, with 16 bases between. Germline CDR1 and CDR2: MDHEN and SYDVKM. CDR3 sequence: CASMRLAGGEQYF. The CDR3 nucleotides are TGTGCCAGCATGAGGCTAGCCGGGGGCGAGCAGTACTTC. The full variable domain, with the rest looked up from reference TRBV28 and TRBJ2-7, is DVKVTQSSRYLVKRTGEKVFLECVQDMDHENMFWYRQDPGLGLRLIYFSYDVKMKEKGDIPEGYSVSREKKERFSLILESASTNQTSMYLCASMRLAGGEQYFGPGTRLTVT.

V and J are TRBV27 and TRBJ1-3; D gene uncertain. Per the germline V gene, CDR1 is MNHEY and CDR2 is SMNVEV (reference sequence). The CDR3 runs 15 residues. The V and J ends lost 5 bases and 0 bases respectively, with 11 bases between them. CDR3 sequence: CASSPIGRSGNTIYF. The CDR3 bases are TGTGCCAGCAGTCCCATTGGGCGCTCTGGAAACACCATATATTTT.

CDR3 residues: CASSFRDTRWPQHF. CDR3 DNA sequence: TGTGCCAGCAGCTTCCGGGACACCCGTTGGCCCCAGCATTTT. The rearrangement uses TRBV13 and TRBJ1-5; D may be TRBD1 (6 bases). The V and J ends lost 3 bases and 9 bases respectively, with 15 bases between them. The CDR3 spans 14 residues. The V gene's germline CDR1 is PRHDT and CDR2 FYEKMQ (reference sequence).

This clone showed up just a few times. The chain recombines TRBV5-8 with TRBJ2-1; 9 bases are a match to TRBD2. J gave up 8 bases and V 5 bases, and 11 bases lay outside the gene matches. The germline CDR1 and CDR2 sequences are SGHTS and YDEGEE. The CDR3 spans 15 residues. The CDR3 here is CASRPLAGPIHEQFF. The CDR3 DNA follows: TGTGCCAGCAGACCCCTAGCGGGACCCATCCATGAGCAGTTCTTC.

There are a few counts of this clone. The CDR3 nucleotides read TGTGCCACCAGCAGAGACGGGGGGACTCGGTCGCCGGGGGGGGAGCAGTACTTC. Protein sequence: CATSRDGGTRSPGGEQYF. J is TRBJ2-7 and V is TRBV15, with 8 bases fitting TRBD2. The CDR3 runs to 18 residues. Looked up from germline, CDR1 is LNHNV and CDR2 is YYDKDF (reference sequence). V was pared by 0 bases and J by 7 bases, with 17 bases of the junction left unmatched.

The rearrangement links TRBV13 to TRBJ1-5, with D perhaps matching TRBD1 (6 bases). This CDR3 comprises 14 residues. Trimming shortened V by 0 bases and J by 6 bases, and 9 bases separated the two germline ends. CDR1 is PRHDT, CDR2 FYEKMQ, per germline (reference sequence). The chain's CDR3 is CASSLGAGAQPQHF. CDR3 sequence (DNA): TGTGCCAGCAGCTTAGGGGCAGGGGCTCAGCCCCAGCATTTT.

This clone was observed a single time. This chain links TRBV6-5 with TRBJ1-2; no definite D call. Germline-derived CDR1 and CDR2 are MNHEY and SVGAGI. The CDR3 consists of 13 residues. V was clipped by 5 bases and J by 4 bases, with 11 bases between them. This CDR3 is CASSPPGAYGYTF. CDR3 in DNA: TGTGCCAGCAGTCCTCCGGGAGCCTATGGCTACACCTTC.

This clone has more than one count but fewer than ten. The chain employs TRBV13 and TRBJ1-2, with 7 bases lining up with TRBD1. V shed 0 bases and J 4 bases; nucleotides not matched to a gene: 5. In germline, CDR1 is PRHDT, CDR2 FYEKMQ (reference sequence). The CDR3 spans 15 residues. For the CDR3, the DNA is TGTGCCAGCAGCTTAGGCTTGACAGGGCTCTATGGCTACACCTTC. Residues: CASSLGLTGLYGYTF.

The chain uses TRBV6-5 and TRBJ2-1; 8 nucleotides agree with TRBD1. Losses at the gene ends were 2 bases for V and 7 bases for J; bases not matched to a gene: 7. The germline CDR1 and CDR2 sequences are MNHEY and SVGAGI. The CDR3 covers 15 residues. The CDR3 spells CASSYMRQGTNEQFF. The DNA for the CDR3 is TGTGCCAGCAGTTACATGAGACAGGGGACTAATGAGCAGTTCTTC.

The gene calls are TRBV6-1 and TRBJ1-5; no clear D. V dropped 0 bases and J dropped 0 bases, with 9 bases sitting between them. The CDR3 consists of 16 residues. The germline CDR1 and CDR2 sequences are MNHNS and SASEGT. The CDR3 protein is CASSEAAHHSNQPQHF. The CDR3, as DNA: TGTGCCAGCAGTGAAGCGGCCCACCATAGCAATCAGCCCCAGCATTTT.